This T cell receptor beta chain was sequenced during a study of blood T cell repertoires in COVID-19. Among Cohort 3 donors, those recovered had two negative PCRs, clearance, or symptom resolution. After removal of 1 base from V and 8 bases from J, the junction contained 15 bases not matched to a gene. Germline assignment: CDR1 SGHVS and CDR2 FQNEAQ. The CDR3 runs 17 residues. Using immunoSEQ multiplex PCR, the repertoire was profiled, and TCRdb retains in-frame clones only, with some absent. Here the sample spans a few hundred thousand clones, approximately 88% being singletons. Sequenced input: PBMCs or T cells enriched from blood (not recorded which). This receptor was identified in a man aged 30 to 45 who had recovered from COVID-19. The genes are TRBV7-8 and TRBJ2-3; TRBD2 matches 7 bases. This chain's CDR3 is CASSLVPPAGRWVTQYF. Here the CDR3 DNA reads TGTGCCAGCAGCTTAGTCCCACCAGCGGGGAGGTGGGTTACGCAGTATTTT.